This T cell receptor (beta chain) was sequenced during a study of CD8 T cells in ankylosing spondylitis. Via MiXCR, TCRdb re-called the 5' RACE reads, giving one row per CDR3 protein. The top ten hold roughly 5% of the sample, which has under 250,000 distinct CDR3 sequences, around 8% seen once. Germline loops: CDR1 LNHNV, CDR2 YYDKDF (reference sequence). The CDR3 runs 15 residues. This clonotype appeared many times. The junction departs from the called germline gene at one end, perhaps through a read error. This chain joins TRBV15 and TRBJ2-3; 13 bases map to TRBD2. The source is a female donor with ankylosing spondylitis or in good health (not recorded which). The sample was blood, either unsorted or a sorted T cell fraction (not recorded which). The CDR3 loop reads CVTSSGLAGEDTQYF. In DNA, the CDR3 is TGTGTCACCAGCTCTGGACTAGCGGGGGAAGATACGCAGTATTTT.